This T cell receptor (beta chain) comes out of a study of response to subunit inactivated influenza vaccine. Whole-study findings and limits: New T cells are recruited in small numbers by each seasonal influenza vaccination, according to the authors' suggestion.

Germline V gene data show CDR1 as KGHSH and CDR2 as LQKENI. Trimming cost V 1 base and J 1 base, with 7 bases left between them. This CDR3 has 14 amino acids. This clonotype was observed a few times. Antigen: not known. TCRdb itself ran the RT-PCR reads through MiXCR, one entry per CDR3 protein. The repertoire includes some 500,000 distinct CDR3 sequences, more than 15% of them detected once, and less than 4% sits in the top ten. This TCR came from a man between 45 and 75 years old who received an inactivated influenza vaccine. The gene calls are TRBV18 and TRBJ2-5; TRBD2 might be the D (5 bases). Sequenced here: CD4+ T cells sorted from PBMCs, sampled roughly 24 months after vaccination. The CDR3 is CASSPQRTQETQYF. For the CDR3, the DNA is TGTGCCAGCTCACCACAGCGGACCCAAGAGACCCAGTACTTC.